This entry concerns a single T cell receptor (beta chain). Antigen unknown. The data were obtained in a study of OX40 agonist ivuxolimab in advanced cancers. Study details: Patients treated during dose escalation were battling hepatocellular carcinoma, melanoma, renal cell or head and neck cancer. Study-wide results and caveats: Clonal expansion by week 6 occurred in CD4+ and CD8+ blood T cells (at 0.1 to 3.0 mg/kg).

Assay: immunoSEQ multiplex PCR; the TCRdb copy retains only in-frame clones and omits some. Here the sample spans approximately 66,000 clones, around 85% being singletons. This TCR was recovered from an adult with an advanced solid tumor such as melanoma, head and neck, liver or kidney cancer. The sample consisted of CD4+ or CD8+ T cells sorted from blood, taken in a trial of the OX40 agonist ivuxolimab.

The CDR3 DNA follows: TGTGCCAGCAGCTTGGCCACCGGGACAGCAGATTCACCCCTCCACTTT. This translates into CASSLATGTADSPLHF. The chain joins TRBV5-5 to TRBJ1-6, with 7 nucleotides matching TRBD1. V lost 0 bases to trimming and J lost 8 bases; unmatched junction nucleotides: 8. This CDR3 comprises 16 residues. CDR1 is SGHKS and CDR2 is YYEKEE in the germline V gene (reference sequence).